The T cell receptor beta chain under discussion was sequenced for a study of T cell responses to AZD1222 COVID-19 vaccine. Study-wide findings and caveats: Possibly, clonal diversity was underestimated; donors were largely white British and included more females. Vaccination with two AZD1222 doses was followed by a rise in Spike-specific TCR breadth and depth.

Measured with immunoSEQ multiplex PCR; TCRdb has only the in-frame clones, and not every one. The repertoire holds 90,000 to 120,000 clones, with 80% to 90% as singletons. Germline loops: CDR1 MDHEN, CDR2 SYDVKM. This CDR3 region has 15 residues. V lost 2 bases to trimming and J lost 0 bases, with 9 bases between them. Remarks on this clone: Its antigen remains unidentified.

This receptor was taken from an adult in good health. This material consisted of peripheral blood, taken on day 0 of AZD1222 vaccination. This rearrangement joins TRBV28 to TRBJ2-3, with TRBD2 as a possible D gene (5 bases). CDR3 region: CASSLRLTSTDTQYF. CDR3 coding DNA: TGTGCCAGCAGTTTAAGACTAACAAGCACAGATACGCAGTATTTT. The full variable domain, its missing parts supplied by reference TRBV28 and TRBJ2-3, is DVKVTQSSRYLVKRTGEKVFLECVQDMDHENMFWYRQDPGLGLRLIYFSYDVKMKEKGDIPEGYSVSREKKERFSLILESASTNQTSMYLCASSLRLTSTDTQYFGPGTRLTVL.